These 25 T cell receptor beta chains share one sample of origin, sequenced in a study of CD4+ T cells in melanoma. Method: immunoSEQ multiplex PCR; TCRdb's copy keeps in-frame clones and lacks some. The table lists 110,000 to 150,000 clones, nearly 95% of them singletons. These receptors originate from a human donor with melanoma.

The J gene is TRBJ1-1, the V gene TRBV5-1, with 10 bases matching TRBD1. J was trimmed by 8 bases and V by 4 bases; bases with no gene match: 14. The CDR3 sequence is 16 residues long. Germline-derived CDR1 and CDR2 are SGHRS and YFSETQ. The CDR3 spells CASSLEPSTGGLEAFF. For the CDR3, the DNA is TGCGCCAGCAGCCTGGAACCCTCGACAGGGGGCCTAGAAGCTTTCTTT.

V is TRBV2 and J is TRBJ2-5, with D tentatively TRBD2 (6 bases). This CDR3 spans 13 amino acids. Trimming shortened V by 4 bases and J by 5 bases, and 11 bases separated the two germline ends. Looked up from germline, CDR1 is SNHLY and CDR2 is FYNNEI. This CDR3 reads CASSGEVVETQYF. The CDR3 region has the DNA TGTGCCAGCAGTGGGGAGGTTGTTGAGACCCAGTACTTC. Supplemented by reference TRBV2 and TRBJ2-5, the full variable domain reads EPEVTQTPSHQVTQMGQEVILRCVPISNHLYFYWYRQILGQKVEFLVSFYNNEISEKSEIFDDQFSVERPDGSNFTLKIRSTKLEDSAMYFCASSGEVVETQYFGPGTRLLVL.

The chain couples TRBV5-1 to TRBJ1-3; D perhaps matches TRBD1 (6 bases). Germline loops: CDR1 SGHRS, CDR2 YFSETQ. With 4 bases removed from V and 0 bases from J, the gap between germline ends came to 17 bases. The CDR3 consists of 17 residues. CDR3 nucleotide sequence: TGCGCCAGCAGCGATCACAGGCAGGGGCTCTCTGGAAACACCATATATTTT. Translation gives CASSDHRQGLSGNTIYF.

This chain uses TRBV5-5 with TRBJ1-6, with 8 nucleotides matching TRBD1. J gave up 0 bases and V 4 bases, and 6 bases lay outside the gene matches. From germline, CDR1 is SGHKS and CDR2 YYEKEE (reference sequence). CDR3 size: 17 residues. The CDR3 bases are TGTGCCAGCAGCCGGACAGGGATCGACTCCTATAATTCACCCCTCCACTTT. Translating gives CASSRTGIDSYNSPLHF.

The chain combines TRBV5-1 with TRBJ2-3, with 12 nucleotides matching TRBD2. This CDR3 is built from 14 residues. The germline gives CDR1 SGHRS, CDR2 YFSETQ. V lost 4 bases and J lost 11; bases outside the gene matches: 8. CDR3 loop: CASSPRLAGARQYF. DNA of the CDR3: TGCGCCAGCAGCCCTCGACTAGCGGGGGCCCGGCAGTATTTT. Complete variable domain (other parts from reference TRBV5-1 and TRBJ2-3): KAGVTQTPRYLIKTRGQQVTLSCSPISGHRSVSWYQQTPGQGLQFLFEYFSETQRNKGNFPGRFSGRQFSNSRSEMNVSTLELGDSALYLCASSPRLAGARQYFGPGTRLTVL.

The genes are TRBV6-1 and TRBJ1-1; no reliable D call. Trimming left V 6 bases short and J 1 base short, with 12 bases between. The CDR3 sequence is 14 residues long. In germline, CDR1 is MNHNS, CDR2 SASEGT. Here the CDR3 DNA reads TGTGCCAGCAGGGAACTTACATCGAACACTGAAGCTTTCTTT. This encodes CASRELTSNTEAFF.

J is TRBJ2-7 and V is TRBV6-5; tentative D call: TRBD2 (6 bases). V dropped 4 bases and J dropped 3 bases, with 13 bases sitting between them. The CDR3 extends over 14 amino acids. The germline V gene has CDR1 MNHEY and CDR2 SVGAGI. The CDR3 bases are TGTGCCAGCAGTTCCCCGGGAGCCAGCTACGAGCAGTACTTC. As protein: CASSSPGASYEQYF.

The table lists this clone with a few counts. The CDR3 region has the DNA TGTGCCAGCAGCCCCTACGTGAACACTGAAGCTTTCTTT. This encodes CASSPYVNTEAFF. The rearrangement uses TRBV11-2 and TRBJ1-1, with D uncertain. V dropped 5 bases and J dropped 0 bases, with 7 bases sitting between them. This CDR3 spans 13 amino acids. Germline CDR1 SGHAT, CDR2 FQNNGV.

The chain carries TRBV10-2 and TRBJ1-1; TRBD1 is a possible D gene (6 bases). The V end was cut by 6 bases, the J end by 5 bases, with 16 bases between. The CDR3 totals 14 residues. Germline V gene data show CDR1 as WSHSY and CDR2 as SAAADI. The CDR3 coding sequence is TGCGCCAGCAGCGATCATCGGAGGGGGACTGAAGCTTTCTTT. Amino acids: CASSDHRRGTEAFF.

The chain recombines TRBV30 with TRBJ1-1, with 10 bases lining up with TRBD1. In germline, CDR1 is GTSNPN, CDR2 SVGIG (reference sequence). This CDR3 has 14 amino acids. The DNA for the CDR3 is TGTGTCCCGGTTGTGAGACAGGGGGCTCCTGAAGCTTTCTTT. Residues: CVPVVRQGAPEAFF.

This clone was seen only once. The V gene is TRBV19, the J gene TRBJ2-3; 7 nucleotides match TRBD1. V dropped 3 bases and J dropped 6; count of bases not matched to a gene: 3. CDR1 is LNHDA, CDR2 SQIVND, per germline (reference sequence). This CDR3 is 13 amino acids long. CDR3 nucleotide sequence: TGTGCCAGTAGTATGCGCAGGGGGGATACGCAGTATTTT. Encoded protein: CASSMRRGDTQYF.

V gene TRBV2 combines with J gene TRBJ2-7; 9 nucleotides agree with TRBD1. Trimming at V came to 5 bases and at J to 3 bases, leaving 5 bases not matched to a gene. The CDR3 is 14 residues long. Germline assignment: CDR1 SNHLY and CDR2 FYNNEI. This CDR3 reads CASSFETGGYEQYF. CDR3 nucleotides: TGTGCCAGCAGTTTTGAGACAGGGGGCTACGAGCAGTACTTC.

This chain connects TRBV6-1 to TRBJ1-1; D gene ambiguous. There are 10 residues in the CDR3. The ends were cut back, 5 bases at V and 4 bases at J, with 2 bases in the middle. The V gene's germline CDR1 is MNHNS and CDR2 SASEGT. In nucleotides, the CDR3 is TGTGCCAGCAGTTTCACTGAAGCTTTCTTT. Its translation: CASSFTEAFF.

The CDR3 loop reads CASSLADGGPSYEQYF. CDR3 DNA sequence: TGTGCCAGCAGCTTAGCCGACGGGGGCCCTTCCTACGAGCAGTACTTC. The rearrangement joins TRBV7-9 to TRBJ2-7; D is possibly TRBD1 or TRBD2 (6 bases each). Deletions cut 0 bases from V and 1 base from J, with 13 bases between. The CDR3 has 16 amino acids. CDR1 is SEHNR and CDR2 is FQNEAQ in the germline V gene (reference sequence).

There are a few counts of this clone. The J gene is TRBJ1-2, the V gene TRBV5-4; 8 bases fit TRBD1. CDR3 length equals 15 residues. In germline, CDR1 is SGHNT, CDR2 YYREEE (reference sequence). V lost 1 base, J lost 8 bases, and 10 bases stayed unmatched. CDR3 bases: TGTGCCAGCAGCTTGAAAGGTCAGGGGGCTGTCGGCTACACCTTC. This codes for CASSLKGQGAVGYTF.

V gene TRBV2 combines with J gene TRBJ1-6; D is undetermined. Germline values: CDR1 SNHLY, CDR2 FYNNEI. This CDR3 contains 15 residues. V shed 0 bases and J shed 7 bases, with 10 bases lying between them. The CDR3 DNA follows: TGTGCCAGCAGTGAAGCCGCCGGAAGAAATTCACCCCTCCACTTT. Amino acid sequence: CASSEAAGRNSPLHF.

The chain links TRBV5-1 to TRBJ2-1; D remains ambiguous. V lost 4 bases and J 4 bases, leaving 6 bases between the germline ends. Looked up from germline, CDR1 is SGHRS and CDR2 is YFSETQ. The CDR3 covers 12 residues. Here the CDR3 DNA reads TGCGCCAGCAGCACGACGTACAATGAGCAGTTCTTC. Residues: CASSTTYNEQFF.

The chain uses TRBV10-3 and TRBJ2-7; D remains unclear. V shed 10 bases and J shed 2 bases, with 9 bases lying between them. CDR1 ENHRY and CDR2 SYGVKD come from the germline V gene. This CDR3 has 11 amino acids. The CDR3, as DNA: TGTGCCACCTCTAGGACCTACGAGCAGTACTTC. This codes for CATSRTYEQYF.

The CDR3 spells CASEAGSKLAQHF. CDR3 bases: TGTGCCAGTGAGGCAGGGAGTAAATTGGCCCAGCATTTT. The J gene is TRBJ1-5, the V gene TRBV6-1; weak D call: TRBD1 (5 bases). The CDR3 extends over 13 amino acids. V shed 9 bases and J shed 11 bases, with 20 bases lying between them. Germline CDR1 is MNHNS and CDR2 is SASEGT.

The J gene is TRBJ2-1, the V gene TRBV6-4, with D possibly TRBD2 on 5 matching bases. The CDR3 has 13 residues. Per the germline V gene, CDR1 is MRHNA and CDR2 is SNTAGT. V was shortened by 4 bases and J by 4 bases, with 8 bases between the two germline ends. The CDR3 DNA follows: TGTGCCAGCAGTGTAAGCGGTTACAATGAGCAGTTCTTC. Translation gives CASSVSGYNEQFF.

Written as DNA, the CDR3 is TGTGCCAGCAGCGGGGGCGGCAGGGGGGTTGTTGGCCAAGAGACCCAGTACTTC. Its protein is CASSGGGRGVVGQETQYF. The V gene is TRBV9, the J gene TRBJ2-5; possibly TRBD1 for D (7 bases). The length of the CDR3 is 18 residues. Trimming removed 3 bases from V and 1 base from J, with 22 bases in between. Germline V CDR1 and CDR2: SGDLS, YYNGEE.

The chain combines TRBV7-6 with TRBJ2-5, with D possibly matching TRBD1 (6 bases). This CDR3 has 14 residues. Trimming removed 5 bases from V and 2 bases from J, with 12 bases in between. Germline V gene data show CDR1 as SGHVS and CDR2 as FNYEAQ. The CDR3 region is CASSLRTAQETQYF. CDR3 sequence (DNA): TGTGCCAGCAGCCTCAGGACAGCGCAAGAGACCCAGTACTTC.

The chain's CDR3 is CASSFEGKYEQYF. The CDR3 nucleotides are TGCGCCAGCAGCTTCGAGGGGAAGTACGAGCAGTACTTC. The rearrangement uses TRBV5-1 and TRBJ2-7; possibly TRBD1 or TRBD2 for D (5 bases each). V lost 2 bases, J lost 4 bases, and 10 bases lay in between. There are 13 residues in the CDR3. Germline V gene data show CDR1 as SGHRS and CDR2 as YFSETQ.

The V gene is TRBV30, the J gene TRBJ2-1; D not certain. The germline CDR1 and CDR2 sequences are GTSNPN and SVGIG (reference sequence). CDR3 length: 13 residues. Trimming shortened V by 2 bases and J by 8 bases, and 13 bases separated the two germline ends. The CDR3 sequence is CAWSPNTPDEQFF. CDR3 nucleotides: TGTGCCTGGAGTCCCAATACACCGGATGAGCAGTTCTTC. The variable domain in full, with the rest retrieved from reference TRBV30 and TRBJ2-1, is SQTIHQWPATLVQPVGSPLSLECTVEGTSNPNLYWYRQAAGRGLQLLFYSVGIGQISSEVPQNLSASRPQDRQFILSSKKLLLSDSGFYLCAWSPNTPDEQFFGPGTRLTVL.

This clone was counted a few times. The CDR3 region is CASSDRVGWTQYF. The CDR3 nucleotides are TGTGCCAGCAGTGACAGGGTCGGGTGGACCCAGTACTTC. The chain joins TRBV27 to TRBJ2-5; TRBD1 matches 7 bases. Germline CDR1 is MNHEY and CDR2 is SMNVEV (reference sequence). The V gene end was trimmed by 5 bases and the J gene end by 7 bases; junction bases not matched to a gene: 7. This CDR3 region has 13 residues.